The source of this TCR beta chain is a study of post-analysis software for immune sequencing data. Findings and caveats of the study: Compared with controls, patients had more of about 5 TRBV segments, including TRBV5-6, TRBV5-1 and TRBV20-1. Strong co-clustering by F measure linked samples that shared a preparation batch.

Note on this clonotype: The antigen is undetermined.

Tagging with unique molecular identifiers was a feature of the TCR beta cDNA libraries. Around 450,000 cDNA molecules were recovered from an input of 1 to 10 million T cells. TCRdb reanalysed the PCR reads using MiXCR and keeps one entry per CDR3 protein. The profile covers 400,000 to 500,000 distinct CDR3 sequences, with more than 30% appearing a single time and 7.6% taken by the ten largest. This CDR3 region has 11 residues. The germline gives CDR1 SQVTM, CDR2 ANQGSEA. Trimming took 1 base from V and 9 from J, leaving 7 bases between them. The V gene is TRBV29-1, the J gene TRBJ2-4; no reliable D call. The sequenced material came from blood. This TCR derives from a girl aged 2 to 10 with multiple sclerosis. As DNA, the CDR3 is TGCAGCGTTGAAGTGGGAAGCATTCAGTACTTC. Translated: CSVEVGSIQYF.